The clone carrying this T cell receptor beta chain was seen more than once but under ten times. No antigen is known for it. Expressed TCRB transcripts were sequenced because the entire RNA isolate underwent reverse transcription. Approximately 3.6 million reads, on average, came from each naive, central memory and regulatory T cell sample. Sequenced by immunoSEQ multiplex PCR; TCRdb stores in-frame clones only, minus some. Counted here are around 690,000 clones, 9.5% to 15% occurring once; the ten biggest clones make up approximately 0.11%. Once sorted, every population was more than 95% pure. The trim removed 4 bases at V and 4 bases at J, leaving 13 bases unmatched. The V gene's germline CDR1 is SGDLS and CDR2 YYNGEE. The CDR3 length is 16 residues. This sample stems from a study of beta chain features in type 1 diabetes. Study-level results: There was a moderate but significant shortening of TCRB CDR3s in all four CD4+ subsets of Type 1 diabetes patients.

The chain combines TRBV9 with TRBJ1-2; 7 bases match TRBD1. The source of this sequence is a man younger than 40 with type 1 diabetes. The sample comprised naive CD4+ T cells from blood. CDR3 DNA sequence: TGTGCCAGCAGCCCTCACTCAGGGGGTAGGTCCTATGGCTACACCTTC. Protein product: CASSPHSGGRSYGYTF.